The next 17 T cell receptor beta chains were all read from a single sample in a study of shared clonotypes between healthy human individuals. Measured with immunoSEQ multiplex PCR; TCRdb has only the in-frame clones, and not every one. The table lists roughly 1,500,000 clones, around 98% of them singletons, with approximately 0.44% in the top ten. Sequencing was performed on naive CD4+ T cells sorted from blood. The subset was: CD45RA+ positively selected. These TCRs come from a man younger than 40 in good health.

With regard to this clone: Other DNA variants within this sample encode the same CDR3. The chain is built from TRBV9 and TRBJ2-7; TRBD2 is a possible D gene (5 bases). CDR3 length equals 14 residues. Between the trimmed V and J ends, which lost 0 bases and 2 bases, there was a span of 9 bases. From germline, CDR1 is SGDLS and CDR2 YYNGEE. The CDR3 protein is CASSVDGGPYEQYF. In nucleotides, the CDR3 is TGTGCCAGCAGCGTAGACGGAGGACCCTACGAGCAGTACTTC.

This clone appeared a few times. The J gene is TRBJ1-2, the V gene TRBV5-1; D is undetermined. V lost 0 bases, J lost 2 bases, and 8 bases lay in between. Germline V gene sequence: CDR1 SGHRS, CDR2 YFSETQ. The CDR3 is 14 residues long. The CDR3 coding sequence is TGCGCCAGCAGCTTGGCCACGGGGAACTATGGCTACACCTTC. Translated: CASSLATGNYGYTF. Together with reference TRBV5-1 and TRBJ1-2, the CDR3 gives the full variable domain: KAGVTQTPRYLIKTRGQQVTLSCSPISGHRSVSWYQQTPGQGLQFLFEYFSETQRNKGNFPGRFSGRQFSNSRSEMNVSTLELGDSALYLCASSLATGNYGYTFGSGTRLTVV.

The gene calls are TRBV19 and TRBJ1-1; 11 positions agree with TRBD1. The CDR3 is 14 amino acids. Losses at the gene ends were 5 bases for V and 10 bases for J; bases not matched to a gene: 9. Germline V lookup: CDR1 LNHDA, CDR2 SQIVND (reference sequence). CDR3: CASSPQGQGAGAFF. CDR3 nucleotides: TGTGCCAGTAGTCCCCAAGGACAGGGGGCGGGAGCTTTCTTT.

The chain recombines TRBV5-5 with TRBJ2-7, with D possibly TRBD2 on 6 matching bases. Deletions cut 2 bases from V and 4 bases from J, with 13 bases between. The CDR3 contains 14 residues. CDR1 and CDR2 (germline): SGHKS, YYEKEE (reference sequence). The CDR3 coding sequence is TGTGCCAGCAGCTTTACCCGGGAGTGGTACGAGCAGTACTTC. Protein sequence: CASSFTREWYEQYF.

CDR3 nucleotide sequence: TGTGCCAGTCGCTCCGTGGGATTAGGCAATGAGCAGTTCTTC. Translating gives CASRSVGLGNEQFF. The V and J genes are TRBV25-1 and TRBJ2-1, with D unclear. The germline V gene encodes CDR1 MGHDK and CDR2 SYGVNS. V was clipped by 9 bases and J by 6 bases, with 18 bases between them. This CDR3 comprises 14 residues. The entire variable domain, with the rest obtained from reference TRBV25-1 and TRBJ2-1, is as follows: EADIYQTPRYLVIGTGKKITLECSQTMGHDKMYWYQQDPGMELHLIHYSYGVNSTEKGDLSSESTVSRIRTEHFPLTLESARPSHTSQYLCASRSVGLGNEQFFGPGTRLTVL.

This clone occurred once. J is TRBJ2-6 and V is TRBV5-4; no definite D call. In germline, CDR1 is SGHNT, CDR2 YYREEE (reference sequence). CDR3 length: 15 amino acids. V gave up 4 bases and J gave up 0 bases, with 8 bases separating them. The CDR3 DNA is TGTGCCAGCAGCCCACGAGTCTCTGGGGCCAACGTCCTGACTTTC. Its translation: CASSPRVSGANVLTF.

The genes are TRBV5-1 and TRBJ1-1; D uncertain. Per the germline V gene, CDR1 is SGHRS and CDR2 is YFSETQ. V dropped 0 bases and J dropped 5 bases, with 8 bases sitting between them. CDR3 length: 13 amino acids. CDR3 sequence (DNA): TGCGCCAGCAGCTTGGGGCCAGCTACTGAAGCTTTCTTT. This codes for CASSLGPATEAFF.

For this clone: Other DNA sequences in this specimen translate into the identical CDR3. The chain links TRBV5-1 to TRBJ2-1; D call uncertain. The V gene's germline CDR1 is SGHRS and CDR2 YFSETQ. The ends were cut back, 0 bases at V and 0 bases at J, with 7 bases in the middle. The CDR3 totals 15 residues. The CDR3 coding sequence is TGCGCCAGCAGCTTGGAGGGTAGCTCCTACAATGAGCAGTTCTTC. It encodes CASSLEGSSYNEQFF. The full variable domain, completed using reference TRBV5-1 and TRBJ2-1, is KAGVTQTPRYLIKTRGQQVTLSCSPISGHRSVSWYQQTPGQGLQFLFEYFSETQRNKGNFPGRFSGRQFSNSRSEMNVSTLELGDSALYLCASSLEGSSYNEQFFGPGTRLTVL.

The chain couples TRBV9 to TRBJ2-3; the D call may be TRBD1 or TRBD2 (6 bases each). Trimming shortened V by 0 bases and J by 0 bases, and 11 bases separated the two germline ends. The CDR3 totals 16 residues. From germline, CDR1 is SGDLS and CDR2 YYNGEE. CDR3 sequence reads: CASSVERGASTDTQYF. CDR3 in DNA: TGTGCCAGCAGCGTAGAGAGGGGGGCTAGCACAGATACGCAGTATTTT.

CDR3: CASSWGLRGTGELFF. CDR3 coding DNA: TGTGCCAGCAGCTGGGGTTTAAGGGGCACCGGGGAGCTGTTTTTT. This sequence joins TRBV11-2 and TRBJ2-2; a possible D gene is TRBD1 (5 bases). Deletions cut 4 bases from V and 4 bases from J, with 13 bases between. CDR1 SGHAT and CDR2 FQNNGV come from the germline V gene. The CDR3 loop spans 15 amino acids.

The chain links TRBV2 to TRBJ2-7; 8 bases agree with TRBD1. Trimming removed 9 bases from V and 2 bases from J; junction bases left unmatched: 6. The germline gives CDR1 SNHLY, CDR2 FYNNEI. The length of the CDR3 is 13 residues. The CDR3 reads CARRGQGAYEQYF. Written as DNA, the CDR3 is TGTGCCAGAAGAGGACAGGGTGCCTACGAGCAGTACTTC.

This sequence joins TRBV28 and TRBJ1-2; D is uncertain. Germline lookup yields CDR1 MDHEN and CDR2 SYDVKM. The V end was cut by 6 bases, the J end by 5 bases, with 13 bases between. The CDR3 runs 13 residues. CDR3 coding DNA: TGTGCCAGCAGCTCCCACCCCCTTTATGGCTACACCTTC. Residues: CASSSHPLYGYTF.

The chain recombines TRBV10-1 with TRBJ2-3, with TRBD2 as a possible D gene (6 bases). Per germline, CDR1 WNHNN and CDR2 SYGVQD (reference sequence). The CDR3 runs to 15 residues. Trimming shortened V by 2 bases and J by 5 bases, and 14 bases separated the two germline ends. Here the CDR3 DNA reads TGCGCCAGCAGTGAGGGGCGACTAGTTCTAGATACGCAGTATTTT. Protein sequence: CASSEGRLVLDTQYF.

This rearrangement joins TRBV2 to TRBJ1-5; 7 nucleotides line up with TRBD1. Germline trimming cut 4 bases from V and 0 bases from J; bases unmatched to any gene: 6. Germline V gene lookup returns CDR1 SNHLY and CDR2 FYNNEI. This CDR3 comprises 16 residues. For the CDR3, the DNA is TGTGCCAGCAGTGGGGGGACAGTATATAGCAATCAGCCCCAGCATTTT. Encoded protein: CASSGGTVYSNQPQHF.

The rearrangement links TRBV25-1 to TRBJ2-7; D perhaps matches TRBD2 (5 bases). Germline lookup yields CDR1 MGHDK and CDR2 SYGVNS. Trimming stripped 5 bases from V and 1 base from J, with 9 bases between. The CDR3 totals 13 residues. The CDR3 DNA sequence: TGTGCCAGCAGTCGGACTCCGTCCTACGAGCAGTACTTC. Encoded protein: CASSRTPSYEQYF.

This sequence joins TRBV28 and TRBJ2-7; D is ambiguous. Trimming took off 6 bases at V and 2 bases at J, with 17 bases between the two ends. This CDR3 has 15 amino acids. Germline assignment: CDR1 MDHEN and CDR2 SYDVKM. CDR3 DNA: TGTGCCAGCAGCTCGGACGGAGCCCCCCCCTACGAGCAGTACTTC. It yields the protein CASSSDGAPPYEQYF.

V and J are TRBV7-6 and TRBJ2-7; 9 bases fit TRBD1. J gave up 1 base and V 4 bases, and 5 bases lay outside the gene matches. The CDR3 length is 15 residues. Per germline, CDR1 SGHVS and CDR2 FNYEAQ. CDR3 loop: CASSSGTGPSYEQYF. For the CDR3, the DNA is TGTGCCAGCAGCTCCGGGACAGGGCCTTCCTACGAGCAGTACTTC.